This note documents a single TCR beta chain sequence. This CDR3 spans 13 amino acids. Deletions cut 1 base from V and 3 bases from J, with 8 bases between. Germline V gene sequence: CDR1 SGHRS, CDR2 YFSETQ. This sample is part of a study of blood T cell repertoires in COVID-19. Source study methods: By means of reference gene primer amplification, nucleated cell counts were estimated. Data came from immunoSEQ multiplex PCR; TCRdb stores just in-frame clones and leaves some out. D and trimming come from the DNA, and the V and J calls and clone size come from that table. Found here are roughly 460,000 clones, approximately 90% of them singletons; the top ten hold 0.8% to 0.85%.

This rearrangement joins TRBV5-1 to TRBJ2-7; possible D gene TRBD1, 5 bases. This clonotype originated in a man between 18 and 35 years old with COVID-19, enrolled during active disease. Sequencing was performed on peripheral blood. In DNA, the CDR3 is TGCGCCAGCAGCTTGCCACAGGACTACGAGCAGTACTTC. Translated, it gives CASSLPQDYEQYF.